This T cell receptor (beta chain) was captured by sequencing in a study of blood T cell repertoires in COVID-19. Study in general: Researchers got acute and convalescent COVID-19 samples from the United States, Italy and Spain.

This CDR3 region has 12 residues. CDR1 and CDR2 (germline): LGHNA, YSLEER. Deletions cut 1 base from V and 13 bases from J, with 13 bases between. Clones were sequenced by immunoSEQ multiplex PCR, and TCRdb holds only the in-frame ones, with some missing. The sample contains about 130,000 clones, about 79% of which appear only once. This clone was seen more than once but under ten times. This study enrolled people aged 18 to 89 from around 26 US geographic areas. Sample: PBMCs or T cells enriched from blood (not recorded which). V gene TRBV4-3 combines with J gene TRBJ1-2; perhaps TRBD1 as D (5 bases). The TCR was taken from a man over 45 who had recovered from COVID-19. The CDR3 reads CASSQGRGLPTF. The CDR3 nucleotides are TGCGCCAGCAGCCAAGGGCGGGGACTCCCCACCTTC.